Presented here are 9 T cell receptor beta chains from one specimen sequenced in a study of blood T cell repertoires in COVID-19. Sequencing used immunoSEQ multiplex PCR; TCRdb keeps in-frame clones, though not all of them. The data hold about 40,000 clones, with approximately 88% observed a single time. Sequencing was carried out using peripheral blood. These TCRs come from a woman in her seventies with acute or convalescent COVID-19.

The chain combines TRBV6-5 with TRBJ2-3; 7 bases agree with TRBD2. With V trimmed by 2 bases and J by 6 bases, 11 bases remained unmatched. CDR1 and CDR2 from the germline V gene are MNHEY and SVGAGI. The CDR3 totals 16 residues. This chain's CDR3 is CASSYGASGLGDTQYF. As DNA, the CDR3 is TGTGCCAGCAGTTACGGGGCTAGCGGTCTTGGGGATACGCAGTATTTT.

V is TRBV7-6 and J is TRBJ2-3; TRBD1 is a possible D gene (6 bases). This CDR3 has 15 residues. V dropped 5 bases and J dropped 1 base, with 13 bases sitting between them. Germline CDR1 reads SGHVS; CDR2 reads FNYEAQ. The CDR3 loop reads CASSVRDIRTDTQYF. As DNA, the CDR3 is TGTGCCAGCAGCGTCCGGGACATCCGCACAGATACGCAGTATTTT.

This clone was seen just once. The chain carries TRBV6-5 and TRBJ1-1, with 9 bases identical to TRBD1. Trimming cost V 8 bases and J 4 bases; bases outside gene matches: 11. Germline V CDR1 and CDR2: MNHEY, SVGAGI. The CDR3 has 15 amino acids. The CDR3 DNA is TGTGCCAGCTATACAGGGGGCTTCTGGGGCACTGAAGCTTTCTTT. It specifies CASYTGGFWGTEAFF.

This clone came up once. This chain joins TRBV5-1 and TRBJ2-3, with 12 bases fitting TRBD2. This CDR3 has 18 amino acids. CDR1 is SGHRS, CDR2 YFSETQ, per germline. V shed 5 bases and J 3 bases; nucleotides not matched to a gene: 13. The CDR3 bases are TGCGCCAGCAGGGAAGCGGGGCTAGCGGGAGGGCGGACAGATACGCAGTATTTT. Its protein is CASREAGLAGGRTDTQYF.

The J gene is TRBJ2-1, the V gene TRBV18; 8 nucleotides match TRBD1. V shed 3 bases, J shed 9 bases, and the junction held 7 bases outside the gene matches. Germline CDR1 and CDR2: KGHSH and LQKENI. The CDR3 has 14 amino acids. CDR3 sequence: CASSPKDRESEQFF. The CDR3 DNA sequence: TGTGCCAGCTCACCCAAGGACAGGGAGAGTGAGCAGTTCTTC.

CDR3 nucleotide sequence: TGTGCCAGCAGCCAACAGGCTAGCGGGGCCTACAATGAGCAGTTCTTC. Translated, it gives CASSQQASGAYNEQFF. The chain couples TRBV3-1 (or the pseudogene TRBV3-2) to TRBJ2-1, with 9 bases aligning to TRBD2. Germline V gene sequence: CDR1 LGHDT, CDR2 YNNKEL (reference sequence). Trimming took 2 bases from V and 2 from J; bases not matched to a gene: 4. The CDR3 sequence is 16 residues long.

CDR3 sequence (DNA): TGTGCCAGCAGCTTACTTAGCCAGTCGGCTGTGAACCCTGAGCAGTTCTTC. This translates into CASSLLSQSAVNPEQFF. The chain uses TRBV7-8 and TRBJ2-1; no definite D call. CDR1 and CDR2 (germline): SGHVS, FQNEAQ. The CDR3 sequence is 17 residues long. The V end lost 2 bases, the J end lost 9 bases, and 23 bases lay between the germline ends.

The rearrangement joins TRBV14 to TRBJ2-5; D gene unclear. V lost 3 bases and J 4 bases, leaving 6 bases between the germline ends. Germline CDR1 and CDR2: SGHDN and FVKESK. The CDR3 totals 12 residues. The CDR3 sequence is CASSQAGETQYF. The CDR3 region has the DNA TGTGCCAGCAGCCAGGCTGGAGAGACCCAGTACTTC. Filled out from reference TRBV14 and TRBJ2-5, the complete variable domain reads EAGVTQFPSHSVIEKGQTVTLRCDPISGHDNLYWYRRVMGKEIKFLLHFVKESKQDESGMPNNRFLAERTGGTYSTLKVQPAELEDSGVYFCASSQAGETQYFGPGTRLLVL.

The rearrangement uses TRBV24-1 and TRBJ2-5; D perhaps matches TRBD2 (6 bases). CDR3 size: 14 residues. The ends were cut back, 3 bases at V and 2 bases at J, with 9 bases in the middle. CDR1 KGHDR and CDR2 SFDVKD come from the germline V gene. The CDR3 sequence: CATSDPGTQETQYF. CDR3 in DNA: TGTGCCACCAGTGATCCTGGGACTCAAGAGACCCAGTACTTC.